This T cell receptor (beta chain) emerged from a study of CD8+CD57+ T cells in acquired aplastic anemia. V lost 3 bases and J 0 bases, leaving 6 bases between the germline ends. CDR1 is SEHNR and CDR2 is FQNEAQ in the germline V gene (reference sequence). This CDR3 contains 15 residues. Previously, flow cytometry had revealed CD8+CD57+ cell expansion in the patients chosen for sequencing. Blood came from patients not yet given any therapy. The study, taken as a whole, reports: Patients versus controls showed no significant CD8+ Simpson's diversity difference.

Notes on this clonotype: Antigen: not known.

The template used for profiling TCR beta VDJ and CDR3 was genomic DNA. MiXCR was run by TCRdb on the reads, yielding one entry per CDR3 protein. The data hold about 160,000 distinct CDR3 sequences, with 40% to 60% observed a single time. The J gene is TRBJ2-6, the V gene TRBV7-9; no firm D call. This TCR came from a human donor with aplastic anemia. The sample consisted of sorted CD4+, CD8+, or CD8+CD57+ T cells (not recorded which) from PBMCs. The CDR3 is CASSFLSSGANVLTF. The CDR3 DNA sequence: TGTGCCAGCAGCTTCCTTAGCTCTGGGGCCAACGTCCTGACTTTC.